The 25 T cell receptor beta chains presented below share a single source sample, sequenced in a study of OX40 agonist ivuxolimab in advanced cancers. Clones were sequenced by immunoSEQ multiplex PCR, and TCRdb holds only the in-frame ones, with some missing. The sample lists 50,000 or so clones, almost 80% occurring once. The specimen comprised CD4+ or CD8+ T cells sorted from blood, sampled in a trial of the OX40 agonist ivuxolimab. The receptors here all came from an adult with an advanced solid tumor such as melanoma, head and neck, liver or kidney cancer.

The CDR3 is CASSLRQGAGETQYF. The CDR3 nucleotides are TGTGCCAGCTCCCTGCGACAGGGGGCAGGAGAGACCCAGTACTTC. The J gene is TRBJ2-5, the V gene TRBV18, with 10 nucleotides matching TRBD1. The V segment lost 6 bases and the J segment 4 bases; nucleotides outside the gene matches: 8. Germline V gene sequence: CDR1 KGHSH, CDR2 LQKENI. This CDR3 contains 15 residues.

This chain uses TRBV11-2 with TRBJ1-6, with 12 bases matching TRBD1. CDR1 and CDR2 (germline): SGHAT, FQNNGV. V shed 5 bases, J shed 9 bases, and the junction held 5 bases outside the gene matches. The length of the CDR3 is 15 residues. The CDR3 here is CASSLGQGAGSPLHF. In DNA, the CDR3 is TGTGCCAGCAGCCTGGGACAGGGGGCAGGTTCACCCCTCCACTTT.

V is TRBV30 and J is TRBJ2-3, with D perhaps assigned TRBD1 or TRBD2 (6 bases each). Trimming left V 2 bases short and J 3 bases short, with 12 bases between. Looked up from germline, CDR1 is GTSNPN and CDR2 is SVGIG (reference sequence). This CDR3 is built from 14 residues. CDR3 bases: TGTGCCTGGAGTAGGGGGGTAGGAACAGATACGCAGTATTTT. Protein: CAWSRGVGTDTQYF.

The chain joins TRBV19 to TRBJ2-7, with D perhaps TRBD1 (6 bases). The germline V and J ends were trimmed by 3 bases and 0 bases, with 9 bases remaining between them. Germline values: CDR1 LNHDA, CDR2 SQIVND (reference sequence). The CDR3 is 14 amino acids. CDR3 bases: TGTGCCAGTAGTATGTCAGGGGACTCCTACGAGCAGTACTTC. As protein: CASSMSGDSYEQYF.

Here the CDR3 DNA reads TGCGCCAGCAGTGCACTAGCGGGCCCCTACAATGAGCAGTTCTTC. Translating gives CASSALAGPYNEQFF. The chain is built from TRBV10-1 and TRBJ2-1, with TRBD2 matching over 9 bases. Germline values: CDR1 WNHNN, CDR2 SYGVQD (reference sequence). Trimming cost V 4 bases and J 2 bases; bases outside gene matches: 3. The CDR3 is 15 amino acids.

The V and J genes are TRBV4-3 and TRBJ2-3, with 7 bases identical to TRBD1. J lost 1 base, V lost 0 bases, and 7 bases had no gene match. CDR3 size: 17 residues. CDR1 LGHNA and CDR2 YSLEER come from the germline V gene. In DNA form, the CDR3 reads TGCGCCAGCAGCCAAGAGGTCGACAGGGACGGCACAGATACGCAGTATTTT. Translation gives CASSQEVDRDGTDTQYF.

This clone was counted between two and nine times. At one boundary the junction diverges from the germline segment, which might be a read error. The chain is built from TRBV5-4 and TRBJ2-2; TRBD2 might be the D (5 bases). This CDR3 region has 15 residues. Per the germline V gene, CDR1 is SGHNT and CDR2 is YYREEE (reference sequence). CDR3 DNA sequence: TGTGCCAGCAGCTTGGGGGCCGGGAACTCCGGGGAGCTGTTTTTT. This sequence encodes CASSLGAGNSGELFF.

The chain recombines TRBV7-9 with TRBJ2-1; the match to TRBD1 covers 8 bases. V shed 3 bases and J 7 bases; nucleotides not matched to a gene: 8. This CDR3 has 15 amino acids. Looked up from germline, CDR1 is SEHNR and CDR2 is FQNEAQ (reference sequence). CDR3 residues: CASSFDRGRENEQFF. CDR3 nucleotides: TGTGCCAGCAGCTTCGACAGGGGTAGGGAAAATGAGCAGTTCTTC.

This chain uses TRBV15 with TRBJ2-7, with a possible D match to TRBD1 (6 bases). V was pared by 1 base and J by 3 bases, with 10 bases between. Germline loops: CDR1 LNHNV, CDR2 YYDKDF (reference sequence). The CDR3 extends over 14 amino acids. The CDR3, as DNA: TGTGCCACCAGCAGAGCTGGACAGCTCTACGAGCAGTACTTC. Translating it yields CATSRAGQLYEQYF.

This clone has only a few counts. In the same sample, other DNA sequences code for this CDR3. The V and J genes are TRBV5-1 and TRBJ2-3, with 8 nucleotides matching TRBD2. Unmatched junction bases numbered 9, after V lost 5 bases and J lost 1 base. The CDR3 consists of 16 residues. Per the germline V gene, CDR1 is SGHRS and CDR2 is YFSETQ. CDR3 sequence reads: CASRGGTRVGTDTQYF. Written as DNA, the CDR3 is TGCGCCAGCAGGGGAGGGACTAGAGTCGGCACAGATACGCAGTATTTT. The full variable domain, rest sourced from reference TRBV5-1 and TRBJ2-3, is KAGVTQTPRYLIKTRGQQVTLSCSPISGHRSVSWYQQTPGQGLQFLFEYFSETQRNKGNFPGRFSGRQFSNSRSEMNVSTLELGDSALYLCASRGGTRVGTDTQYFGPGTRLTVL.

This clone was observed a few times. Here the CDR3 DNA reads TGTGCCAGCAGCAGGGACTCCCTCGAGCAGTACTTC. This translates into CASSRDSLEQYF. V is TRBV7-9 and J is TRBJ2-7; possible D gene TRBD2, 6 bases. The CDR3 covers 12 residues. The V and J ends lost 5 bases and 6 bases respectively, with 11 bases between them. In germline, CDR1 is SEHNR, CDR2 FQNEAQ (reference sequence).

The rearrangement uses TRBV9 and TRBJ2-1; TRBD2 matches at 7 bases. V was clipped by 4 bases and J by 7 bases; unmatched bases: 14. The CDR3 runs 16 residues. Germline values: CDR1 SGDLS, CDR2 YYNGEE. CDR3 sequence: CASSPRPSGRKNEQFF. The CDR3 DNA follows: TGTGCCAGCAGCCCCCGGCCTAGCGGAAGAAAGAATGAGCAGTTCTTC.

V is TRBV7-9 and J is TRBJ1-4; TRBD1 aligns across 8 bases. The germline CDR1 and CDR2 sequences are SEHNR and FQNEAQ (reference sequence). The CDR3 spans 17 residues. The junction had 11 bases not matched to a gene; V was cut back by 2 bases and J by 6 bases. The chain's CDR3 is CASSLMGQALTYEKLFF. For the CDR3, the DNA is TGTGCCAGCAGCTTAATGGGACAGGCGCTGACCTATGAAAAACTGTTTTTT.

The V gene is TRBV16, the J gene TRBJ2-5; TRBD1 might be the D (6 bases). The length of the CDR3 is 14 residues. Trimming took 3 bases from V and 4 from J, leaving 12 bases between them. From germline, CDR1 is KGHSY and CDR2 FQNENV. The CDR3 DNA reads as TGTGCCAGCAGCCACGGCGCCAGGGGAGAGACCCAGTACTTC. It specifies CASSHGARGETQYF.

This clone appeared a single time. V is TRBV5-1 and J is TRBJ2-7; the D gene is possibly TRBD2 (6 bases). Germline V CDR1 and CDR2: SGHRS, YFSETQ. This CDR3 is built from 15 residues. V lost 3 bases, J lost 1 base, and 14 bases lay in between. The CDR3 protein is CASSSGWGDSYEQYF. CDR3 nucleotide sequence: TGCGCCAGCAGCTCGGGCTGGGGGGATTCCTACGAGCAGTACTTC.

The rearrangement uses TRBV7-9 and TRBJ1-2; tentatively, D is TRBD1 (5 bases). The V end was cut by 1 base, the J end by 8 bases, with 14 bases between. This CDR3 is built from 14 residues. Germline CDR1 is SEHNR and CDR2 is FQNEAQ (reference sequence). The CDR3 sequence is CASSLEVTAGGYTF. CDR3 DNA: TGTGCCAGCAGCTTAGAGGTGACAGCGGGAGGCTACACCTTC.

CDR3 protein: CASSPPDLTEKLFF. The CDR3 coding sequence is TGTGCCAGCAGCCCGCCCGACCTGACTGAAAAACTGTTTTTT. V and J are TRBV7-9 and TRBJ1-4, with no clear D. V was clipped by 5 bases and J by 7 bases, with 14 bases between them. Germline loops: CDR1 SEHNR, CDR2 FQNEAQ (reference sequence). The CDR3 is 14 residues long.

The rearrangement joins TRBV6-5 to TRBJ2-7, with D possibly TRBD1 on 6 matching bases. Germline-derived CDR1 and CDR2 are MNHEY and SVGAGI. This CDR3 has 16 residues. Trimming cost V 0 bases and J 0 bases, with 12 bases left between them. CDR3 sequence: CASSYSIDRPSYEQYF. In nucleotides, the CDR3 is TGTGCCAGCAGTTACTCAATCGACAGGCCCTCCTACGAGCAGTACTTC.

This clone was found once. V is TRBV10-2 and J is TRBJ2-7; the match to TRBD1 covers 7 bases. Trimming at V came to 8 bases and at J to 4 bases, leaving 2 bases not matched to a gene. The CDR3 has 11 residues. The germline V gene encodes CDR1 WSHSY and CDR2 SAAADI. CDR3 protein: CASGTEYEQYF. Here the CDR3 DNA reads TGCGCCAGCGGGACAGAGTACGAGCAGTACTTC.

The CDR3 nucleotides are TGTGCCAGCAGCTTACAGGGTAAGGGGACTGAAGCTTTCTTT. Translating it yields CASSLQGKGTEAFF. This chain uses TRBV6-1 with TRBJ1-1; maybe TRBD1 (6 bases). The germline CDR1 and CDR2 sequences are MNHNS and SASEGT. This CDR3 has 14 amino acids. Trimming shortened V by 6 bases and J by 5 bases, and 16 bases separated the two germline ends.

The chain has TRBV6-6 and TRBJ2-7, with TRBD2 identical over 7 bases. CDR1 and CDR2 from the germline V gene are MNHNY and SVGAGI (reference sequence). Trimming removed 6 bases from V and 4 bases from J; junction bases left unmatched: 12. This CDR3 comprises 15 residues. In DNA, the CDR3 is TGTGCCAGCAGCCTTCGACTAGCCGGAGGGTACGAGCAGTACTTC. Its protein product is CASSLRLAGGYEQYF.

The genes are TRBV7-2 and TRBJ2-3; a weak D match, TRBD2 (6 bases). Trimming took off 4 bases at V and 1 base at J, with 9 bases between the two ends. Germline lookup yields CDR1 SGHTA and CDR2 FQGNSA. This CDR3 spans 14 amino acids. For the CDR3, the DNA is TGTGCCAGCAGCTCCTGGGGGGGCACAGATACGCAGTATTTT. The encoded protein is CASSSWGGTDTQYF. The full variable domain, its missing parts supplied by reference TRBV7-2 and TRBJ2-3, is GAGVSQSPSNKVTEKGKDVELRCDPISGHTALYWYRQSLGQGLEFLIYFQGNSAPDKSGLPSDRFSAERTGGSVSTLTIQRTQQEDSAVYLCASSSWGGTDTQYFGPGTRLTVL.

This chain joins TRBV27 and TRBJ2-7; 10 positions match TRBD2. The CDR3 extends over 14 amino acids. Losses at the gene ends were 6 bases for V and 4 bases for J; bases not matched to a gene: 6. Looked up from germline, CDR1 is MNHEY and CDR2 is SMNVEV (reference sequence). This CDR3 reads CASRPSGRAYEQYF. As DNA, the CDR3 is TGTGCCAGCAGACCGAGCGGGAGGGCGTACGAGCAGTACTTC.

This clone was counted a single time. This chain connects TRBV5-4 to TRBJ2-3; D gene unclear. V was shortened by 0 bases and J by 4 bases, with 12 bases between the two germline ends. From germline, CDR1 is SGHNT and CDR2 YYREEE (reference sequence). The CDR3 has 15 residues. The CDR3 bases are TGTGCCAGCAGCTTGGTGGGATCCTACGCAGATACGCAGTATTTT. Protein: CASSLVGSYADTQYF.

V gene TRBV11-3 combines with J gene TRBJ2-2; 9 nucleotides line up with TRBD1. After removal of 5 bases from V and 1 base from J, the junction contained 2 bases not matched to a gene. The length of the CDR3 is 15 residues. The germline CDR1 and CDR2 sequences are SGHNT and YENEEA. The CDR3 DNA reads as TGTGCCAGCAGCCCGGGACAGGGGAACACCGGGGAGCTGTTTTTT. This sequence encodes CASSPGQGNTGELFF.